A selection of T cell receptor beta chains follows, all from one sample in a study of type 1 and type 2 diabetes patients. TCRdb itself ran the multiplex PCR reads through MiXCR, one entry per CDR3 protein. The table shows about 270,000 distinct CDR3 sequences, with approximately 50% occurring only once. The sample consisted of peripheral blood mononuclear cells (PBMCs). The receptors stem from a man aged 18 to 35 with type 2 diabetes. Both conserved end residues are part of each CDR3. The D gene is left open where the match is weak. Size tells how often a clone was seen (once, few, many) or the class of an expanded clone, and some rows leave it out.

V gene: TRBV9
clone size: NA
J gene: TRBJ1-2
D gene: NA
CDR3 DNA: TGTGCCAGCAGCGTAAGTGGGAGGGCTTCTAACTATGGCTACACCTTC
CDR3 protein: CASSVSGRASNYGYTF

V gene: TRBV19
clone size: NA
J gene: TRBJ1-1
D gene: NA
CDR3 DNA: TGTGCCAGTAGTATAACGAGAGGGAACACTGAAGCTTTCTTT
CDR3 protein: CASSITRGNTEAFF

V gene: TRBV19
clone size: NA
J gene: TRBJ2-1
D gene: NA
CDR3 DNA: TGTGCCAGTAGTCCCTTCGTCGAGACCGAGATCTACAATGAGCAGTTCTTC
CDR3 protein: CASSPFVETEIYNEQFF

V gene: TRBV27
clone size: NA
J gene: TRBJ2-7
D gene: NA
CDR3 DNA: TGTGCCAGCAGTTTATCCCCACCGGGGGATTACGAGCAGTACTTC
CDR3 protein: CASSLSPPGDYEQYF

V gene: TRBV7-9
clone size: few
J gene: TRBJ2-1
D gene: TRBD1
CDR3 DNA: TGTGCCAGCAGCTCTCGGTGGGGACAGAGCTCCTACAATGAGCAGTTCTTC
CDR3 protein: CASSSRWGQSSYNEQFF

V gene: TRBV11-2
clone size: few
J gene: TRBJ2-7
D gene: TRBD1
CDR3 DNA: TGTGCCAGCAGCTTACAACGGACAGGGGTCTACGAGCAGTACTTC
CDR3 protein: CASSLQRTGVYEQYF

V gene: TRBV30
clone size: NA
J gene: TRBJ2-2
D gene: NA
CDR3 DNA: TGTGCCTGGAGTGTACAAGTCTCCGGGGAGCTGTTTTTT
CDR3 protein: CAWSVQVSGELFF

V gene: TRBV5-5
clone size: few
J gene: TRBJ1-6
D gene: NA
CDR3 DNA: TGTGCCAGCAGCATAGGACGGGATAATTCACCCCTCCACTTT
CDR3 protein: CASSIGRDNSPLHF

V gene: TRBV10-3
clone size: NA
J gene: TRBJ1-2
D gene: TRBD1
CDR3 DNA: TGTGCCATCAGTGGTAGGGGGCGCTCCTATGGCTACACCTTC
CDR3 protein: CAISGRGRSYGYTF

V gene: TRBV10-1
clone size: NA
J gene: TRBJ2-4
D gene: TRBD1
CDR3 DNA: TGCGCCAGCAGTGAGTCCGGAGAGGGGGCGGAGGCCGTAAACATTCAGTACTTC
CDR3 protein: CASSESGEGAEAVNIQYF

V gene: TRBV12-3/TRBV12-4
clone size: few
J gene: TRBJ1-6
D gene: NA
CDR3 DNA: TGTGCCAGCAGTCACCGGGAAAACGGTTCACCCCTCCACTTT
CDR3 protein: CASSHRENGSPLHF

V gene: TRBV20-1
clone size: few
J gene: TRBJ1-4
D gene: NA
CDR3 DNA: TGCAGTGCTAGGGGGTCGGATGTTCGTGAAAAACTGTTTTTT
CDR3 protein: CSARGSDVREKLFF

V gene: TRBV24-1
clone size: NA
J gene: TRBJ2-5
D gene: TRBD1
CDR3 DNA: TGTGCCACCAGTGATTCCAAACGGACAGGGGCGGAGACCCAGTACTTC
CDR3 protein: CATSDSKRTGAETQYF

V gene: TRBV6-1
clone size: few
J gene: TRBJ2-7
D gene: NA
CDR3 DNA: TGTGCCAGCAGTGATGTGAATCGTGGGGAGCAGTACTTC
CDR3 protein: CASSDVNRGEQYF

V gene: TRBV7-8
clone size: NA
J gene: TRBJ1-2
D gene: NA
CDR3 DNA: TGTGCCAGCAGCTTAGTGTATGGCTACACCTTC
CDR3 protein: CASSLVYGYTF

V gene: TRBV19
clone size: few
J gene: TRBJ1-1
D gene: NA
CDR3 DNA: TGTGCCAGTTCCGGTTTTGGCTTATTCGAAGCTTTCTTT
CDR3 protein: CASSGFGLFEAFF

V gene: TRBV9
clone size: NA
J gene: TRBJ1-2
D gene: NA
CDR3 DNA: TGTGCCAGCAGCGCAATGGGGGGGGCGGTTGGCTACACCTTC
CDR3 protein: CASSAMGGAVGYTF

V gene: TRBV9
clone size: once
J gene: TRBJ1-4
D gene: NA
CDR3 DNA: TGTGCCAGCAGCGAGAGAGGCGGTGCAACTAATGAAAAACTGTTTTTT
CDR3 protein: CASSERGGATNEKLFF